The present entry profiles one T cell receptor (beta chain) with its context. The source of the sample is a study of blood T cell repertoires in COVID-19. Study as a whole: Spain, Italy and the United States supplied samples that represented acute and convalescent COVID-19.

As originally analysed: Estimation of nucleated cell counts was performed using reference gene primer amplification. TCRdb's copy holds only in-frame clones and misses some; the assay was immunoSEQ multiplex PCR. The DNA gave D and trimming, while V, J and clone size come from that table. Among 250,000 to 300,000 clones listed, about nine tenths were seen once. Membership in each cohort depended on participant-reported clinical history. The sample taken for sequencing was PBMCs or T cells enriched from blood (not recorded which). This receptor was obtained from a man aged 18 to 30 who had recovered from COVID-19.

CDR3 sequence (DNA): TGTGCCAGTAGTATTGGTCCAGCGCCGGTTTACGAGCAGTACTTC. This sequence encodes CASSIGPAPVYEQYF. This chain joins TRBV19 and TRBJ2-7; D is ambiguous. Germline assignment: CDR1 LNHDA and CDR2 SQIVND (reference sequence). The CDR3 extends over 15 amino acids. With 3 bases removed from V and 4 bases from J, the gap between germline ends came to 16 bases.